This T cell receptor (beta chain) emerged from a study of T cells after yellow fever vaccination. General observations from the study: The booster saw the reappearance of most primary-vaccination clones (around 96% CD4, less than 90% CD8).

CDR1 is SQVTM, CDR2 ANQGSEA, per germline. V was clipped by 2 bases and J by 8 bases, with 21 bases between them. CDR3 length: 15 residues. TCRdb ran MiXCR on the 5' RACE reads and lists one entry per CDR3 protein. Of some 300,000 distinct CDR3 sequences detected, around a tenth appear once; the ten largest clones hold under 4%. This clonotype was observed a few times. Its target is unknown. The chain carries TRBV29-1 and TRBJ1-2, with a weak D call TRBD1 (5 bases). This TCR was recovered from a man in his late teens or twenties who received the YFV17D yellow fever vaccine. Source: CD4+ T cells sorted from PBMCs, taken 45 days after the yellow fever booster vaccination. The CDR3 protein is CSVEFGSGTGGGYTF. The DNA of the CDR3 is TGCAGCGTTGAATTTGGGAGTGGGACCGGAGGGGGCTACACCTTC. Full variable domain (rest looked up from reference TRBV29-1 and TRBJ1-2): SAVISQKPSRDICQRGTSLTIQCQVDSQVTMMFWYRQQPGQSLTLIATANQGSEATYESGFVIDKFPISRPNLTFSTLTVSNMSPEDSSIYLCSVEFGSGTGGGYTFGSGTRLTVV.